The clone carrying this TCR beta chain was found once. Its antigen remains unknown. This record comes from a study of Ad26.COV2.S vaccination and SARS-CoV-2 variants. The wider study: The donor participated in the COV1001 trial, in its Ad26.COV2.S arm. Study-wide results and limits: The TCR-based breadth and depth measures might underestimate overall T cell responses. Reported post-vaccination CD8+ and CD4+ T cell responses to spike showed substantial breadth.

Regarding treatment: roughly 18 received Ad26.COV2.S at low or high dose, single or two shots; 5 received placebo; per-sample allocation not given. The investigators took samples on day 63 after the first vaccine or placebo injection. The vaccine delivered Wuhan-strain SARS-CoV-2 spike through an Ad26 vector. The repertoire was sequenced with immunoSEQ multiplex PCR; TCRdb's copy has only in-frame clones and lacks some. Seen here are approximately 300,000 clones, about 86% observed once, and the top ten hold less than 2%. Germline CDR1 reads MNHEY; CDR2 reads SVGAGI. Trimming removed 8 bases at V and 5 bases at J, with 12 bases between. This CDR3 has 12 amino acids.

This clonotype was obtained from a person between 18 and 59 years old who received the Ad26.COV2.S COVID-19 vaccine or a placebo. The V call is TRBV6-5, the J call TRBJ1-2, with D perhaps matching TRBD1 (6 bases). Sequenced here: peripheral blood, sampled in a trial of Ad26.COV2.S vaccine versus placebo. CDR3 DNA sequence: TGTGCCAGCGGCGGAGGGGGTTATGGCTACACCTTC. The encoded protein is CASGGGGYGYTF.